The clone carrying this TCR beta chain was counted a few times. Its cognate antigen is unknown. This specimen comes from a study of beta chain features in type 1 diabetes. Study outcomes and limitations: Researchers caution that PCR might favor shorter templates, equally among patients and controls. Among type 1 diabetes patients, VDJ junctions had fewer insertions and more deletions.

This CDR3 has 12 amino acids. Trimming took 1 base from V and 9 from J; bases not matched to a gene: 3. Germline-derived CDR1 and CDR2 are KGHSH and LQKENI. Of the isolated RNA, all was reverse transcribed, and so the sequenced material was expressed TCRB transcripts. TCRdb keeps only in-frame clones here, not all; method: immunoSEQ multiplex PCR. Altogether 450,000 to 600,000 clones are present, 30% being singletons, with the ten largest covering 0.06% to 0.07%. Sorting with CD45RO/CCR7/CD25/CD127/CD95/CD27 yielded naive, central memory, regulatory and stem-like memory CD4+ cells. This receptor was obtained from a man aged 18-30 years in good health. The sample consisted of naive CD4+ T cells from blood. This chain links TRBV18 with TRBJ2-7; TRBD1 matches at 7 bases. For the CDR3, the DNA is TGTGCCAGCTCACCACAGGGGGCAGGGCAGTACTTC. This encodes CASSPQGAGQYF. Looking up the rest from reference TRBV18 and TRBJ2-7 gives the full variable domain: NAGVMQNPRHLVRRRGQEARLRCSPMKGHSHVYWYRQLPEEGLKFMVYLQKENIIDESGMPKERFSAEFPKEGPSILRIQQVVRGDSAAYFCASSPQGAGQYFGPGTRLTVT.